These 13 T cell receptor beta chains were sequenced from one sample in a study of T cells after yellow fever vaccination. Each CDR3 protein gets one entry after TCRdb re-called the 5' RACE reads with MiXCR. In the table there are under 550,000 distinct CDR3 sequences, about a fifth of which are singletons. Sequencing was performed on PBMCs, taken less than 25 days after the first yellow fever vaccination. Receptors originate from a man between 18 and 29 years old who received the YFV17D yellow fever vaccine.

In this sample, this clonotype turned up a few times. The rearrangement links TRBV7-2 to TRBJ1-1; 7 bases are shared with TRBD1. The V gene end was trimmed by 0 bases and the J gene end by 7 bases; junction bases not matched to a gene: 5. This CDR3 is built from 14 residues. Germline CDR1 SGHTA, CDR2 FQGNSA. In DNA, the CDR3 is TGTGCCAGCAGCTTAGCCGACAGGGACGGTGAAGCTTTCTTT. This codes for CASSLADRDGEAFF.

CDR3 region: CTSSRPGALDIQYF. The CDR3 coding sequence is TGCACCAGCAGCCGACCAGGGGCCCTGGACATTCAGTACTTC. V and J are TRBV1 and TRBJ2-4; the table's D call, TRBD2, has no DNA check behind it. TRBV1 represents a pseudogene. The CDR3 sequence is 14 residues long.

The V call is TRBV20-1, the J call TRBJ2-1, with 7 bases that match TRBD2. Trimming took 5 bases from V and 0 from J; bases not matched to a gene: 4. Germline V gene sequence: CDR1 DFQATT, CDR2 SNEGSKA (reference sequence). This CDR3 has 14 amino acids. This CDR3 is CSAGGDYSYNEQFF. The CDR3 DNA follows: TGCAGTGCTGGCGGGGACTACTCCTACAATGAGCAGTTCTTC.

This clonotype was detected a few times. The gene calls are TRBV6-2 or TRBV6-3 and TRBJ2-1; 7 nucleotides align to TRBD1. Germline CDR1 is MNHEY and CDR2 is SVGEGT. J gave up 3 bases and V 0 bases, and 11 bases lay outside the gene matches. The CDR3 has 18 amino acids. The CDR3 protein is CASSYSPHRGDFYNEQFF. CDR3 coding DNA: TGTGCCAGCAGTTACTCCCCTCACAGGGGTGATTTCTACAATGAGCAGTTCTTC.

This clonotype has more than one count but fewer than ten. V usage is TRBV5-1 and J usage is TRBJ1-2; D is unresolved. Germline lookup yields CDR1 SGHRS and CDR2 YFSETQ. CDR3 length equals 16 residues. V lost 1 base and J 0 bases, leaving 13 bases between the germline ends. CDR3 sequence reads: CASSLLGAIANYGYTF. The CDR3 bases are TGCGCCAGCAGCTTGCTCGGAGCGATTGCTAACTATGGCTACACCTTC.

The table lists this clonotype with a few counts. The chain links TRBV19 to TRBJ2-5; D may be TRBD1 (6 bases). V gave up 10 bases and J gave up 5 bases, with 20 bases separating them. The germline V gene encodes CDR1 LNHDA and CDR2 SQIVND (reference sequence). The CDR3 runs 14 residues. CDR3 bases: TGTGCCACTACTACAGGGCGCGCCGGTGAGACCCAGTACTTC. Protein product: CATTTGRAGETQYF.

As to this clonotype: A much larger clone differs by one base, so this may be a read error. The genes are TRBV5-1 and TRBJ1-1; D is possibly TRBD1 (6 bases). This CDR3 is 14 amino acids long. Per germline, CDR1 SGHRS and CDR2 YFSETQ. This CDR3 reads CASSLDLRDTEDFF. The DNA of the CDR3 is TGCGCCAGCAGCCTAGACTTACGGGACACTGAAGATTTCTTT. The complete variable domain, with remaining parts taken from reference TRBV5-1 and TRBJ1-1, reads KAGVTQTPRYLIKTRGQQVTLSCSPISGHRSVSWYQQTPGQGLQFLFEYFSETQRNKGNFPGRFSGRQFSNSRSEMNVSTLELGDSALYLCASSLDLRDTEDFFGQGTRLTVV.

This chain uses TRBV29-1 with TRBJ1-4; 8 nucleotides align to TRBD1. This CDR3 region has 13 residues. Trimming at V came to 7 bases and at J to 1 base, leaving 2 bases not matched to a gene. In germline, CDR1 is SQVTM, CDR2 ANQGSEA. The CDR3 region has the DNA TGCAGCGCTGACAGGGGAACTAATGAAAAACTGTTTTTT. Translation: CSADRGTNEKLFF. The full variable domain, its missing parts supplied by reference TRBV29-1 and TRBJ1-4, is SAVISQKPSRDICQRGTSLTIQCQVDSQVTMMFWYRQQPGQSLTLIATANQGSEATYESGFVIDKFPISRPNLTFSTLTVSNMSPEDSSIYLCSADRGTNEKLFFGSGTQLSVL.

This clonotype was seen ten or more times. The chain recombines TRBV6-1 with TRBJ2-2; possibly TRBD1 for D (5 bases). This CDR3 spans 15 amino acids. The V gene's germline CDR1 is MNHNS and CDR2 SASEGT. Trimming pared 5 bases from V and 6 bases from J, leaving 16 bases between. The CDR3 sequence is CASSPPPGFAGELFF. The CDR3 DNA follows: TGTGCCAGCAGTCCCCCCCCAGGGTTTGCCGGGGAGCTGTTTTTT.

There are a few counts of this clonotype. V gene TRBV18 combines with J gene TRBJ2-3; TRBD2 matches at 7 bases. V shed 0 bases and J 3 bases; nucleotides not matched to a gene: 6. The CDR3 sequence is 16 residues long. Germline CDR1 KGHSH, CDR2 LQKENI. CDR3 sequence: CASSPPGLAATDTQYF. Written as DNA, the CDR3 is TGTGCCAGCTCACCACCGGGTCTAGCGGCGACAGATACGCAGTATTTT. Filled out from reference TRBV18 and TRBJ2-3, the complete variable domain reads NAGVMQNPRHLVRRRGQEARLRCSPMKGHSHVYWYRQLPEEGLKFMVYLQKENIIDESGMPKERFSAEFPKEGPSILRIQQVVRGDSAAYFCASSPPGLAATDTQYFGPGTRLTVL.

This clonotype was observed a few times. This chain links TRBV7-9 with TRBJ1-3; D not certain. The CDR3 is made up of 14 amino acids. Germline CDR1 reads SEHNR; CDR2 reads FQNEAQ (reference sequence). Trimming stripped 7 bases from V and 0 bases from J, with 10 bases between. The CDR3 here is CASTHGDSGNTIYF. CDR3 coding DNA: TGTGCCAGCACCCATGGGGACTCTGGAAACACCATATATTTT. The full variable domain, its missing parts supplied by reference TRBV7-9 and TRBJ1-3, is DTGVSQNPRHKITKRGQNVTFRCDPISEHNRLYWYRQTLGQGPEFLTYFQNEAQLEKSRLLSDRFSAERPKGSFSTLEIQRTEQGDSAMYLCASTHGDSGNTIYFGEGSWLTVV.

The rearrangement joins TRBV6-1 to TRBJ2-2; the match to TRBD1 covers 7 bases. Germline V CDR1 and CDR2: MNHNS, SASEGT. V was pared by 7 bases and J by 7 bases, with 6 bases of the junction left unmatched. There are 13 residues in the CDR3. CDR3 protein: CASNRQGNGELFF. CDR3 nucleotides: TGTGCCAGCAACCGACAGGGAAACGGGGAGCTGTTTTTT.

This clonotype was detected a few times. The V gene is TRBV6-2 or TRBV6-3, the J gene TRBJ2-1, with D perhaps TRBD1 or TRBD2 (5 bases each). V lost 5 bases and J lost 2, with 13 bases in between. This CDR3 contains 15 residues. CDR1 is MNHEY and CDR2 is SVGEGT in the germline V gene. The CDR3 loop reads CASSPWDVAYNEQFF. The DNA for the CDR3 is TGTGCCAGCAGTCCCTGGGACGTGGCCTACAATGAGCAGTTCTTC.